This passage covers 9 T cell receptor beta chains from one sample sequenced in a study of tumor and adjacent non-tumor tissue in lung cancer. TCRbeta libraries were built with three rounds of nested PCR, modified from ARM-PCR. TCRdb itself ran the multiplex PCR reads through MiXCR, one entry per CDR3 protein. This table has more than 120,000 distinct CDR3 sequences, approximately 66% appearing once. This sample's RNA came from whole unsorted tissue. The sample consisted of lung tumor tissue. These receptors came from a man aged 55 to 69 with small cell lung cancer.

As to this clonotype: This is likely a read error, given that the CDR3 carries no conserved phenylalanine or tryptophan at its end. This chain links TRBV11-2 with TRBJ2-3; D is uncertain. This CDR3 contains 13 residues. Per germline, CDR1 SGHAT and CDR2 FQNNGV. Here the CDR3 DNA reads TGTGCCAGCAGCCGCGAGGTCACAGATATGCAGTATCTT. This gives the protein CASSREVTDMQYL.

The table lists this clonotype with a few counts. A junction boundary mismatches the germline segment, possibly from a read error. The J gene is TRBJ1-1, the V gene TRBV20-1, with 10 bases aligning to TRBD1. Germline CDR1 DFQATT, CDR2 SNEGSKA (reference sequence). The CDR3 runs 15 residues. The CDR3 spells CSALGDRGPNTDAFF. The CDR3 region has the DNA TGCAGTGCCCTTGGGGACAGGGGCCCCAACACTGACGCTTTCTTT.

With regard to this clonotype: This clone may be a read error of a much larger clone one base away. This rearrangement joins TRBV28 to TRBJ1-4; 7 positions match TRBD1. CDR3 length equals 16 residues. Looked up from germline, CDR1 is MDHEN and CDR2 is SYDVKM. The chain's CDR3 is CACSLFFNRGGEKLFF. CDR3 coding DNA: TGTGCCTGCAGTTTATTCTTTAACAGGGGTGGTGAAAAACTGTTTTTT.

This clonotype was observed a few times. The chain uses TRBV20-1 and TRBJ2-5; no clear D gene. Germline V gene lookup returns CDR1 DFQATT and CDR2 SNEGSKA (reference sequence). The CDR3 totals 15 residues. Trimming took 0 bases from V and 1 from J, leaving 12 bases between them. This CDR3 is CSAREDWGFQETQYF. The CDR3 DNA follows: TGCAGTGCTAGAGAAGACTGGGGATTCCAAGAGACCCAGTACTTC.

This clonotype was recorded only once. For the CDR3, the DNA is TGCGCCAGCAGCCGAGCAGGACAGATGAATTCACCCCTCCACTTT. Translation: CASSRAGQMNSPLHF. The chain carries TRBV4-1 and TRBJ1-6; TRBD1 might be the D (6 bases). The CDR3 consists of 15 residues. Germline CDR1 reads MGHRA; CDR2 reads YSYEKL. Trimming removed 4 bases from V and 7 bases from J, with 14 bases in between.

Remarks on this clonotype: This may be a read error: a much more frequent sequence differs by one nucleotide. This sequence joins TRBV11-2 and TRBJ1-1, with D hard to call. Germline values: CDR1 SGHAT, CDR2 FQNNGV. The CDR3 is made up of 16 amino acids. The CDR3 is CTSSSYPMARNTEAFF. CDR3 in DNA: TGTACCAGCAGCTCATACCCTATGGCAAGGAACACTGAAGCTTTCTTT.

In the case of this clonotype: At one end the junction does not follow the germline gene, possibly because of a read error. The chain couples TRBV20-1 to TRBJ2-3; possibly TRBD2 for D (5 bases). Germline V lookup: CDR1 DFQATT, CDR2 SNEGSKA (reference sequence). This CDR3 spans 15 amino acids. The CDR3: CSARVTGFWSDTQYF. The CDR3, as DNA: TGCAGTGCTAGAGTCACGGGGTTCTGGTCTGATACTCAGTATTTT.

With regard to this clonotype: The junction does not match germline at one end; this may be a read error. The chain couples TRBV12-3 or TRBV12-4 to TRBJ1-5; a possible D gene is TRBD1 (6 bases). This CDR3 comprises 14 residues. Here the CDR3 DNA reads TGTGCCAGCAGTTTACAAGGAGGCGGACAGCCCGAGCATTTT. As protein: CASSLQGGGQPEHF.

This chain links TRBV20-1 with TRBJ2-5; TRBD1 matches at 7 bases. Losses at the gene ends were 5 bases for V and 4 bases for J; bases not matched to a gene: 13. CDR1 and CDR2 (germline): DFQATT, SNEGSKA (reference sequence). The length of the CDR3 is 15 residues. The CDR3 reads CSAGASQGSGETQYF. For the CDR3, the DNA is TGCAGTGCTGGGGCCTCACAGGGGTCGGGAGAGACCCAGTACTTC.